This TCR beta chain was identified in a study of long-term antiretroviral therapy in people with HIV. At survey level, the immunoSEQ assay was run in its v3.0 version. The protocol was immunoSEQ multiplex PCR, while the TCRdb copy is restricted to in-frame clones and leaves out a portion. This sample has 15,000 to 20,000 clones, with 80% to 90% found just once. The receptor's source is a man in his fifties or sixties with HIV. The source material was unsorted PBMCs, sampled 4.2 years after starting antiretroviral therapy.

As DNA, the CDR3 is TGCGCCAGCAGCCAAGGGCCTGAGACTAATGAAAAACTGTTTTTT. It codes for CASSQGPETNEKLFF. This chain links TRBV4-3 with TRBJ1-4; D gene unclear. This CDR3 has 15 residues. CDR1 is LGHNA and CDR2 is YSLEER in the germline V gene. V lost 1 base, J lost 2 bases, and 8 bases lay in between.